The next 18 T cell receptor beta chains were all read from a single sample in a study of blood T cell repertoires in COVID-19. Repertoires were generated with immunoSEQ multiplex PCR, while TCRdb's copy carries only in-frame clones and drops some. This table has about 55,000 clones, about four fifths appearing once. Sequenced: peripheral blood. Receptors originate from a woman aged 55-70 years with acute or convalescent COVID-19.

This chain connects TRBV9 to TRBJ2-1; 13 bases are a match to TRBD2. V lost 3 bases and J lost 8; bases outside the gene matches: 5. The CDR3 contains 15 residues. Germline-derived CDR1 and CDR2 are SGDLS and YYNGEE. The CDR3 loop reads CASSGGLAGDYEQFF. The DNA for the CDR3 is TGTGCCAGCAGCGGTGGACTAGCGGGAGATTATGAGCAGTTCTTC.

The chain combines TRBV18 with TRBJ1-1; D is uncertain. The CDR3 extends over 13 amino acids. The V gene's germline CDR1 is KGHSH and CDR2 LQKENI. V was clipped by 5 bases and J by 3 bases, with 10 bases between them. CDR3 in DNA: TGTGCCAGCTCATTTAGTGAGGACACTGAAGCTTTCTTT. This codes for CASSFSEDTEAFF. Full variable domain (rest looked up from reference TRBV18 and TRBJ1-1): NAGVMQNPRHLVRRRGQEARLRCSPMKGHSHVYWYRQLPEEGLKFMVYLQKENIIDESGMPKERFSAEFPKEGPSILRIQQVVRGDSAAYFCASSFSEDTEAFFGQGTRLTVV.

The genes are TRBV20-1 and TRBJ2-1; D is perhaps TRBD2 (6 bases). Trimming left V 6 bases short and J 8 bases short, with 11 bases between. The CDR3 covers 11 residues. CDR1 and CDR2 from the germline V gene are DFQATT and SNEGSKA (reference sequence). CDR3 in amino acids: CSAPSVHEQFF. As DNA, the CDR3 is TGCAGTGCCCCTAGCGTCCATGAGCAGTTCTTC.

V is TRBV28 and J is TRBJ1-1, with D possibly matching TRBD1 (5 bases). Germline lookup yields CDR1 MDHEN and CDR2 SYDVKM. Between the trimmed V and J ends, which lost 6 bases and 0 bases, there was a span of 11 bases. The CDR3 contains 14 residues. CDR3 coding DNA: TGTGCCAGCAGCACAGGCTACATGAACACTGAAGCTTTCTTT. Its translation: CASSTGYMNTEAFF.

The chain recombines TRBV5-3 with TRBJ1-3; no clear D gene. TRBV5-3 carries the ORF label, with uncertain function. V shed 4 bases and J shed 8 bases, with 16 bases lying between them. The CDR3 is 14 residues long. The CDR3 here is CARSPSPGSDTIYF. The DNA for the CDR3 is TGTGCCAGAAGCCCCTCTCCCGGGTCGGACACCATATATTTT.

This clone was detected once. The V gene is TRBV5-4, the J gene TRBJ1-2, with 7 bases fitting TRBD1. CDR1 is SGHNT, CDR2 YYREEE, per germline (reference sequence). The CDR3 has 14 amino acids. The J segment lost 6 bases and the V segment lost 0 bases, leaving 5 bases of the junction unmatched. The CDR3 here is CASSLGDRVNGYTF. The CDR3 DNA sequence: TGTGCCAGCAGCTTGGGAGACAGGGTGAATGGCTACACCTTC.

The V gene is TRBV6-5, the J gene TRBJ1-6; 8 nucleotides line up with TRBD1. The CDR3 sequence is 13 residues long. Trimming removed 4 bases from V and 10 bases from J; junction bases left unmatched: 3. The germline V gene has CDR1 MNHEY and CDR2 SVGAGI. The CDR3 spells CASSSGGRSPLHF. CDR3 bases: TGTGCCAGCAGTTCAGGGGGCAGATCACCCCTCCACTTT.

This clone was counted between two and nine times. The chain joins TRBV6-5 to TRBJ2-3; TRBD1 matches at 7 bases. V lost 8 bases to trimming and J lost 0 bases; unmatched junction nucleotides: 8. CDR1 is MNHEY, CDR2 SVGAGI, per germline. The CDR3 has 15 amino acids. CDR3 residues: CASGRDSYSTDTQYF. Here the CDR3 DNA reads TGTGCCAGCGGCCGGGACAGCTATAGCACAGATACGCAGTATTTT.

V gene TRBV5-1 combines with J gene TRBJ2-5; possibly TRBD2 for D (7 bases). V was pared by 7 bases and J by 5 bases, with 21 bases between. Germline CDR1 and CDR2: SGHRS and YFSETQ. This CDR3 has 15 residues. CDR3 in amino acids: CASGGNAGALETQYF. As DNA, the CDR3 is TGCGCCAGCGGTGGTAATGCGGGGGCCCTGGAGACCCAGTACTTC.

This chain joins TRBV7-9 and TRBJ2-1, with 13 bases matching TRBD2. From germline, CDR1 is SEHNR and CDR2 FQNEAQ (reference sequence). The CDR3 runs 16 residues. J gave up 5 bases and V 4 bases, and 5 bases lay outside the gene matches. The CDR3 loop is CASSYGLAGDDNEQFF. CDR3 DNA sequence: TGTGCCAGCAGCTACGGACTAGCGGGAGATGACAATGAGCAGTTCTTC.

The V call is TRBV19, the J call TRBJ1-5; 9 bases map to TRBD1. The CDR3 contains 13 residues. Germline V gene lookup returns CDR1 LNHDA and CDR2 SQIVND (reference sequence). J was trimmed by 4 bases and V by 9 bases; bases with no gene match: 4. This CDR3 reads CASGTGWNQPQHF. The CDR3 DNA follows: TGTGCCAGCGGGACAGGGTGGAATCAGCCCCAGCATTTT.

The V and J genes are TRBV6-5 and TRBJ1-4; possible D gene TRBD1, 6 bases. V was trimmed by 8 bases and J by 8 bases, leaving 21 bases between them. CDR1 and CDR2 from the germline V gene are MNHEY and SVGAGI. This CDR3 region has 15 residues. In DNA, the CDR3 is TGTGCCAGCGGAAAAGGGGGACCCTCGTGGGAAAAACTGTTTTTT. Protein product: CASGKGGPSWEKLFF.

This chain joins TRBV3-1 (or the pseudogene TRBV3-2) and TRBJ2-7; D unresolved. The V and J ends lost 3 bases and 4 bases respectively, with 4 bases between them. Germline CDR1 and CDR2: LGHDT and YNNKEL (reference sequence). The CDR3 is 11 amino acids. The CDR3 coding sequence is TGTGCCAGCAGCCACCAATACGAGCAGTACTTC. Translation gives CASSHQYEQYF.

The chain links TRBV7-2 to TRBJ2-2; 11 nucleotides line up with TRBD2. V lost 8 bases and J lost 0; bases outside the gene matches: 2. This CDR3 has 15 amino acids. The germline V gene encodes CDR1 SGHTA and CDR2 FQGNSA. CDR3 sequence: CASRLAGTNTGELFF. The CDR3 DNA reads TGTGCCAGCCGACTAGCGGGGACGAACACCGGGGAGCTGTTTTTT.

The CDR3 loop is CASSLRGHEQFF. The CDR3 bases are TGTGCCAGCAGTTTAAGGGGCCATGAGCAGTTCTTC. V and J are TRBV12-3 or TRBV12-4 and TRBJ2-1; D perhaps matches TRBD1 (5 bases). Deletions cut 2 bases from V and 8 bases from J, with 7 bases between. The CDR3 spans 12 residues.

This chain uses TRBV2 with TRBJ1-1; maybe TRBD1 (6 bases). The CDR3 is made up of 11 amino acids. Germline V CDR1 and CDR2: SNHLY, FYNNEI. The germline V and J ends were trimmed by 5 bases and 11 bases, with 12 bases remaining between them. The CDR3 nucleotides read TGTGCCAGCAGTCTAACAGGGTGGGCTTTCTTT. Encoded protein: CASSLTGWAFF.

The V call is TRBV14, the J call TRBJ2-7; a possible D gene is TRBD1 (5 bases). The CDR3 runs 14 residues. V shed 0 bases and J shed 4 bases, with 10 bases lying between them. In germline, CDR1 is SGHDN, CDR2 FVKESK. The CDR3: CASSQEWGSYEQYF. CDR3 nucleotide sequence: TGTGCCAGCAGCCAAGAATGGGGCTCGTACGAGCAGTACTTC.

The V call is TRBV29-1, the J call TRBJ1-2; 9 nucleotides match TRBD1. V shed 6 bases and J 4 bases; nucleotides not matched to a gene: 9. The CDR3 runs to 14 residues. Germline V gives CDR1 SQVTM, CDR2 ANQGSEA. Here the CDR3 reads CSVDGQGFGYGYTF. The CDR3, as DNA: TGCAGCGTGGACGGACAGGGGTTCGGCTATGGCTACACCTTC. The variable domain in full, with the rest retrieved from reference TRBV29-1 and TRBJ1-2, is SAVISQKPSRDICQRGTSLTIQCQVDSQVTMMFWYRQQPGQSLTLIATANQGSEATYESGFVIDKFPISRPNLTFSTLTVSNMSPEDSSIYLCSVDGQGFGYGYTFGSGTRLTVV.